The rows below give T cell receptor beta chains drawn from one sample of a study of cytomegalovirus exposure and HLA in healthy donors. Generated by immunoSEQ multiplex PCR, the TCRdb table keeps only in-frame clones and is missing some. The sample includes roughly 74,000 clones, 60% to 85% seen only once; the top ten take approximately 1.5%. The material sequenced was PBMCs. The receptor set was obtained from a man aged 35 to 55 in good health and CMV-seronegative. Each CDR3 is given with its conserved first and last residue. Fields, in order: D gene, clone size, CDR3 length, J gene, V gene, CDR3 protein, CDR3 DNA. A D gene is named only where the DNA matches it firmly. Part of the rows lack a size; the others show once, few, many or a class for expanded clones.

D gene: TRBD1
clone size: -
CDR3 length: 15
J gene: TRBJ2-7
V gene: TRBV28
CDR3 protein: CASRSAGTGAREQYF
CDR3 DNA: TGTGCCAGCAGAAGCGCCGGGACAGGGGCTCGCGAGCAGTACTTC

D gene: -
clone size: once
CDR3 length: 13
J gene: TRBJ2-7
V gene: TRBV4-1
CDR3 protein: CASSSGTRYEQYF
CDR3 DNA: TGCGCCAGCAGTTCCGGGACTCGGTACGAGCAGTACTTC

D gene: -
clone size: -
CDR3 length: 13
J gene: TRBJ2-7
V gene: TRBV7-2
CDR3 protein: CASSSEGDREQYF
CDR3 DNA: TGTGCCAGCAGCTCAGAGGGCGACCGCGAGCAGTACTTC

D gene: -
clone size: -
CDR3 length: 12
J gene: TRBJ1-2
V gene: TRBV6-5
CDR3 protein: CASSRTAYGYTF
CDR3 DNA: TGTGCCAGCAGTCGAACAGCCTATGGCTACACCTTC

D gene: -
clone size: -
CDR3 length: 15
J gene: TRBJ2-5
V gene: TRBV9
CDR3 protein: CASSVGGASRETQYF
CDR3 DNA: TGTGCCAGCAGCGTAGGAGGTGCTAGCAGAGAGACCCAGTACTTC

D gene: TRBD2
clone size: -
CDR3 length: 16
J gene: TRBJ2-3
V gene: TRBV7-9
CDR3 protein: CSSSLKSSGDTDTQYF
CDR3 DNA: TGTTCCAGCAGCTTAAAGTCTAGCGGTGACACAGATACGCAGTATTTT

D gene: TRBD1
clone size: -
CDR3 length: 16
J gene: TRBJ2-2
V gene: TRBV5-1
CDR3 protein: CASSTPGQVQSGELFF
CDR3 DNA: TGCGCCAGCAGCACCCCGGGACAGGTCCAAAGCGGGGAGCTGTTTTTT

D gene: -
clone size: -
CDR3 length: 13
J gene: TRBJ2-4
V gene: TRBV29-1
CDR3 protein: CSVEGPRTNSQYF
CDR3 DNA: TGCAGCGTTGAGGGGCCCCGCACGAACAGTCAGTACTTC

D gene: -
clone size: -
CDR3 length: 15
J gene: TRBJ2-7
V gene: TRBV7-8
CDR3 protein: CASSLRISGAYEQYF
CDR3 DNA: TGTGCCAGCAGCCTCAGGATTAGCGGAGCATACGAGCAGTACTTC

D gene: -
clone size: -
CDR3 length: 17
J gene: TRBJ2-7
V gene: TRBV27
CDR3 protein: CASAELGGLADSYEQYF
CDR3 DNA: TGTGCCAGCGCAGAACTCGGGGGGCTAGCGGACTCCTACGAGCAGTACTTC

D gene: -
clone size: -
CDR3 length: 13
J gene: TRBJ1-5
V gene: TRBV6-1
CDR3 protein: CASSFPDRPSQHF
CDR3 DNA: TGTGCCAGCAGTTTTCCCGACAGGCCTTCCCAGCATTTT

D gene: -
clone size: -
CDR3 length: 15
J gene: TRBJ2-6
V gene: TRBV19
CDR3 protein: CASSRGGPGANGLTF
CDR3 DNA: TGTGCCAGTAGTAGGGGGGGCCCTGGGGCCAACGGCCTGACTTTC

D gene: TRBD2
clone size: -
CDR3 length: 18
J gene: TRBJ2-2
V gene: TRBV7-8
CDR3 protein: CASSLRTGGRATGGELFF
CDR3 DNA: TGTGCCAGCAGCTTAAGGACGGGGGGGCGCGCGACAGGCGGGGAGCTGTTTTTT

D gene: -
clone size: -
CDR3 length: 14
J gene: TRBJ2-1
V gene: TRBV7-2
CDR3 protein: CASRGGLPYNEQFF
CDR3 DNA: TGTGCCAGCAGGGGGGGACTTCCATACAATGAGCAGTTCTTC

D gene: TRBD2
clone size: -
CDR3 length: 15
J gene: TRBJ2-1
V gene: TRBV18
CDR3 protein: CASSTPSGIYNEQFF
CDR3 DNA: TGTGCCAGCTCAACCCCTAGCGGGATATACAATGAGCAGTTCTTC

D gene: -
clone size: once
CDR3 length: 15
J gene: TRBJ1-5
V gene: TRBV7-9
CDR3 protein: CASSLGGGPNQPQHF
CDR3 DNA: TGTGCCAGCAGCTTAGGGGGCGGACCCAATCAGCCCCAGCATTTT

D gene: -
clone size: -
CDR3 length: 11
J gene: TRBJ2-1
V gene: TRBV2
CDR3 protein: CASTDWNEQFF
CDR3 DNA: TGTGCCAGCACAGATTGGAATGAGCAGTTCTTC

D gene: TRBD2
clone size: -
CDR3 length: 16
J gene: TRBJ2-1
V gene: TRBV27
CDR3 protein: CASSFYVSGSHNEQFF
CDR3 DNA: TGTGCCAGCAGTTTTTATGTTAGCGGGAGCCACAATGAGCAGTTCTTC

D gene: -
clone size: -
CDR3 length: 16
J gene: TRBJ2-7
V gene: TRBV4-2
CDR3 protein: CASSQAFGTHQYEQYF
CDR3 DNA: TGTGCCAGCAGCCAAGCATTCGGGACACATCAATACGAGCAGTACTTC

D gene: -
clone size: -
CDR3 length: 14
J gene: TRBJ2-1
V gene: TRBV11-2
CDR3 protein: CASSPARAYNEQFF
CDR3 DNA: TGTGCCAGCAGCCCCGCGAGGGCCTACAATGAGCAGTTCTTC

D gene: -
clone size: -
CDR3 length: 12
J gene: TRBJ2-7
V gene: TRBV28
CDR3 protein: CASSLTASEQYF
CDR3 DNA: TGTGCCAGCAGTTTAACGGCTAGCGAGCAGTACTTC

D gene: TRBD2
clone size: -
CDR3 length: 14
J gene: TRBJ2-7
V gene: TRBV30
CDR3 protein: CAWIAGTSLTEQYF
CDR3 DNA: TGTGCCTGGATTGCGGGGACTAGCCTCACCGAGCAGTACTTC

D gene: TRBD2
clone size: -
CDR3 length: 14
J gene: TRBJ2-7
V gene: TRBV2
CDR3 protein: CASSPRTSSYEQYF
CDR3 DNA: TGTGCCAGCAGTCCTAGGACTAGTTCCTACGAGCAGTACTTC

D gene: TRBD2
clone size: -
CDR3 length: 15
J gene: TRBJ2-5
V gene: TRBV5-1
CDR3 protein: CASSPRGTNQETQYF
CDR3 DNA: TGCGCCAGCAGCCCGAGAGGGACTAACCAAGAGACCCAGTACTTC

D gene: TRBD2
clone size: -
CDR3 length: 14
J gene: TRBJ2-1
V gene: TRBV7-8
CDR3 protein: CASSPIAGVHEQFF
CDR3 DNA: TGTGCCAGCAGCCCTATAGCGGGAGTTCATGAGCAGTTCTTC

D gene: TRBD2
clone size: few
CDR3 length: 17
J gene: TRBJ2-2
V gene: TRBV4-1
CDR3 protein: CASSQQLAGGGTGELFF
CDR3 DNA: TGCGCCAGCAGCCAGCAACTAGCGGGAGGGGGAACCGGGGAGCTGTTTTTT

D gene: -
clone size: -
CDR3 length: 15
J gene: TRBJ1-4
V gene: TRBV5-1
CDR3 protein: CASSKGGAQGEKLFF
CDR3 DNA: TGCGCCAGCAGCAAGGGCGGGGCGCAGGGAGAAAAACTGTTTTTT

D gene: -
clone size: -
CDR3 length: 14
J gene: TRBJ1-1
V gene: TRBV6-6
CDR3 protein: CASSYGQLNTEAFF
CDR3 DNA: TGTGCCAGCAGTTACGGGCAGTTGAACACTGAAGCTTTCTTT

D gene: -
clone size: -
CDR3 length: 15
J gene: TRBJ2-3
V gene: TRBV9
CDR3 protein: CASSVPLSSTDTQYF
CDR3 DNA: TGTGCCAGCAGCGTCCCCCTATCTAGCACAGATACGCAGTATTTT

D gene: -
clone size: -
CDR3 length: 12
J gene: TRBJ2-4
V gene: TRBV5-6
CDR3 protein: CASSRGKNIQYF
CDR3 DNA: TGTGCCAGCAGTCGGGGCAAAAACATTCAGTACTTC

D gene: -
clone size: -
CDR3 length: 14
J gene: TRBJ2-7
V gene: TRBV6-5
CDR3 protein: CASSQTGPTYEQYF
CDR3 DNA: TGTGCCAGCAGCCAGACAGGCCCGACCTACGAGCAGTACTTC

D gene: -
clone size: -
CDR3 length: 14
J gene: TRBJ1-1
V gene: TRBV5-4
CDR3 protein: CASSLEGVNTEAFF
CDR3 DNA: TGTGCCAGCAGCTTGGAAGGGGTCAACACTGAAGCTTTCTTT

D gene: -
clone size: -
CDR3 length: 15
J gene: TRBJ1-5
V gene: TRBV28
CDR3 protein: CASRSQGGGNQPQHF
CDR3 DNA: TGTGCCAGCAGATCCCAGGGTGGGGGGAATCAGCCCCAGCATTTT